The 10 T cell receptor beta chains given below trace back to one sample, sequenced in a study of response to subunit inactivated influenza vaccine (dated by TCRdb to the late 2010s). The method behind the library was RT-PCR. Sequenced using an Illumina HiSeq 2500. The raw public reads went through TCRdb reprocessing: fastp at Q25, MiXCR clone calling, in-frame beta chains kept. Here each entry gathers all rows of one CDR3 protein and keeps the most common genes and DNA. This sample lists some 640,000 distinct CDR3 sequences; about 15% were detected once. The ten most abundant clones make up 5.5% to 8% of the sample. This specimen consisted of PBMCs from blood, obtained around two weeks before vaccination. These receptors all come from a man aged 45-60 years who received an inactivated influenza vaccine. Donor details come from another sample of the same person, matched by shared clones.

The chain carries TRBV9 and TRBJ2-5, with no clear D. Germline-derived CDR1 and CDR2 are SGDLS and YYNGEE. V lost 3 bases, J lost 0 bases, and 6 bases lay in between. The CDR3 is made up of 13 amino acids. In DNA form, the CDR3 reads TGTGCCAGCAGCGGGAAGTACCAAGAGACCCAGTACTTC. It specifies CASSGKYQETQYF. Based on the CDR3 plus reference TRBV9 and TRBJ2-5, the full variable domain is DSGVTQTPKHLITATGQRVTLRCSPRSGDLSVYWYQQSLDQGLQFLIQYYNGEERAKGNILERFSAQQFPDLHSELNLSSLELGDSALYFCASSGKYQETQYFGPGTRLLVL.

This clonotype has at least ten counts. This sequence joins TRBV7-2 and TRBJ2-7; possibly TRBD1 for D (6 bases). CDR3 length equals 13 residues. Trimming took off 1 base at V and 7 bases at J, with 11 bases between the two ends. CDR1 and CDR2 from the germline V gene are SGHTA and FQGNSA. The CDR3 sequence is CASSLGGRGEQYF. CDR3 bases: TGTGCCAGCAGCTTAGGCGGCAGGGGTGAGCAGTACTTC. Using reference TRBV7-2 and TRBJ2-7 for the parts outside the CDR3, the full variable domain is GAGVSQSPSNKVTEKGKDVELRCDPISGHTALYWYRQSLGQGLEFLIYFQGNSAPDKSGLPSDRFSAERTGGSVSTLTIQRTQQEDSAVYLCASSLGGRGEQYFGPGTRLTVT.

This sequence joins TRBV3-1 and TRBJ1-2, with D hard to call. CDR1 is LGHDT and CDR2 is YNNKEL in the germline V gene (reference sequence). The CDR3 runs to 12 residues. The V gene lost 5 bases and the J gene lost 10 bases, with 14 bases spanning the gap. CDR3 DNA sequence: TGTGCCAGCAGCGAAGGGCCGTCGGCCTACACCTTC. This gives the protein CASSEGPSAYTF. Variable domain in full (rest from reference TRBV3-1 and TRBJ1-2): DTAVSQTPKYLVTQMGNDKSIKCEQNLGHDTMYWYKQDSKKFLKIMFSYNNKELIINETVPNRFSPKSPDKAHLNLHINSLELGDSAVYFCASSEGPSAYTFGSGTRLTVV.

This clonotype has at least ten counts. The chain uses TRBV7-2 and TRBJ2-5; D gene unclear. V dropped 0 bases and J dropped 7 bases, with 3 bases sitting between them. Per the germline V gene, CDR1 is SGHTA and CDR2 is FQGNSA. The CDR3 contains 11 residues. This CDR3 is CASSLAGTQYF. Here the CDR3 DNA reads TGTGCCAGCAGCTTAGCGGGGACCCAGTACTTC.

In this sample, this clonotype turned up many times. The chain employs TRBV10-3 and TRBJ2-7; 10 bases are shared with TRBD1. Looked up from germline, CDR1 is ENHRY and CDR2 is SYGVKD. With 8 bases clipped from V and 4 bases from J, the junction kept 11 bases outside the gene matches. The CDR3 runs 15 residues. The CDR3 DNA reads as TGTGCCATCGGTTCCCCGGACAGGGGGATTTACGAGCAGTACTTC. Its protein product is CAIGSPDRGIYEQYF.

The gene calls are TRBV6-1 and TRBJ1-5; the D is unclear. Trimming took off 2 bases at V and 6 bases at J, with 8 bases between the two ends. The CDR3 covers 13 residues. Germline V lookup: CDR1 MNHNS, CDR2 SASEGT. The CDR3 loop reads CASSEQVGQPQHF. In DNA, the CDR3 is TGTGCCAGCAGTGAACAAGTCGGTCAGCCCCAGCATTTT.

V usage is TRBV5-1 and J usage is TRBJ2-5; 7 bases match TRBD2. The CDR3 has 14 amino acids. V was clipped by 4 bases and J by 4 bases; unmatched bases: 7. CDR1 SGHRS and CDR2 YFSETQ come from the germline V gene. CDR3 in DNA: TGCGCCAGCAGCCAGGGACTAACGGGAGAGACCCAGTACTTC. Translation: CASSQGLTGETQYF.

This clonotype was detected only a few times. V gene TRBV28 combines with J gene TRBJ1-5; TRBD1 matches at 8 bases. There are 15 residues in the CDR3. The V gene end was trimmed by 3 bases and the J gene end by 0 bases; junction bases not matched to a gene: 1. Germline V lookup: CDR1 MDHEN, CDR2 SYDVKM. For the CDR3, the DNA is TGTGCCAGCAGTTTTGGGACAGGTAGCAATCAGCCCCAGCATTTT. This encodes CASSFGTGSNQPQHF. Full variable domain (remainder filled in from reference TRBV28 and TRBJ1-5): DVKVTQSSRYLVKRTGEKVFLECVQDMDHENMFWYRQDPGLGLRLIYFSYDVKMKEKGDIPEGYSVSREKKERFSLILESASTNQTSMYLCASSFGTGSNQPQHFGDGTRLSIL.

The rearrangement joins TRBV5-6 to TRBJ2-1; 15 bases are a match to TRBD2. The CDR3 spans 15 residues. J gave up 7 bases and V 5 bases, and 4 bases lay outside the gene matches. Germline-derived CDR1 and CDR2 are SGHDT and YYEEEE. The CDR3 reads CASRRTSGRGNEQFF. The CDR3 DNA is TGTGCCAGCAGAAGGACTAGCGGGAGGGGTAATGAGCAGTTCTTC. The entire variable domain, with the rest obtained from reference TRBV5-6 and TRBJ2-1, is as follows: DAGVTQSPTHLIKTRGQQVTLRCSPKSGHDTVSWYQQALGQGPQFIFQYYEEEERQRGNFPDRFSGHQFPNYSSELNVNALLLGDSALYLCASRRTSGRGNEQFFGPGTRLTVL.

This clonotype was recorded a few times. This CDR3 reads CASITYRQGRYEQYF. The CDR3 region has the DNA TGTGCCAGCATAACCTACCGACAGGGACGATACGAGCAGTACTTC. The chain is built from TRBV5-6 and TRBJ2-7; 7 positions agree with TRBD1. V lost 6 bases to trimming and J lost 4 bases; unmatched junction nucleotides: 13. Germline values: CDR1 SGHDT, CDR2 YYEEEE. This CDR3 comprises 15 residues.